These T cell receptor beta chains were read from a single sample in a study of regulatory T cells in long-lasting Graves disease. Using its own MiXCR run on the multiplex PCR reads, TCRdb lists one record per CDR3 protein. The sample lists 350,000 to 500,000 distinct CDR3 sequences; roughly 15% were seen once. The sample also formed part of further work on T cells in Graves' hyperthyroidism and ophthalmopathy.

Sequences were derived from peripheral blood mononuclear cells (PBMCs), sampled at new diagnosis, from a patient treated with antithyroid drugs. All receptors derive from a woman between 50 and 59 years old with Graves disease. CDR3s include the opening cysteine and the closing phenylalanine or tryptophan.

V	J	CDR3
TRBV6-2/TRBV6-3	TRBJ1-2	CASSEDRTVNYGYTF
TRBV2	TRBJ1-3	CASSPTTSGNTIYF
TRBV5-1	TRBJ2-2	CASSLVGLLNTGELFF
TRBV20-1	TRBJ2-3	CSAPSTSGSTDTQYF
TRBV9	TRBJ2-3	CASSVVTGGTDTQYF
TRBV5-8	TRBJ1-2	CASSSPAGYVYTF
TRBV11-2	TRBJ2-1	CASSEPGQGARNEQFF
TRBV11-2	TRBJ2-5	CASTLGRGFGETQYF
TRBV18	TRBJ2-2	CASSPPGLGGTGELFF
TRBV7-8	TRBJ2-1	CASSLDKSSYNEQFF
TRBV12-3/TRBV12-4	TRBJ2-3	CATLAGNTDTQYF
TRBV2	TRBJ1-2	CATSKTGPAGYTF
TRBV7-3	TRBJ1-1	CASSLEQDTQAFF
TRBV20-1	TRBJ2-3	CSAEGLAGAVDTQYF
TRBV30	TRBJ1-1	CAWSPFEGERTEAFF
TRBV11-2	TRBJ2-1	CASSLTSAESYNEQFF
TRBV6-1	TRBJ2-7	CASSELGPRTYEQYF
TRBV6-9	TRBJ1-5	CASSYINLGSSNQPQHF
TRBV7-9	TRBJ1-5	CASSVDLGDQPQHF
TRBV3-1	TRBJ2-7	CASSQVYRGDYEQYF
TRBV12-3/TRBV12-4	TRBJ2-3	CASRLEKSTDTQYF
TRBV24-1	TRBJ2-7	CATSDPRDRGYEQYF
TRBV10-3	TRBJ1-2	CAISDPDRGHGYTF
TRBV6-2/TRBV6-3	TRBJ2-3	CASSYLAGTDTQYF
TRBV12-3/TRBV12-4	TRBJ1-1	CASSFPPVGTEAFF
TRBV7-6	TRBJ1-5	CASSLSPGQSNQPQHF
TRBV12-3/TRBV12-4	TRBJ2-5	CASSTGLAGETQYF
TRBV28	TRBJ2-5	CASSLGGAETQYF
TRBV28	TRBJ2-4	CASTLGLGKNIQYF
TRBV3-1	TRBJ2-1	CASSQGGLAGGPYNEQFF
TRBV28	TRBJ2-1	CASSFGAGSNEQFF
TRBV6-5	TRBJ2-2	CASSYGAGGGTGELFF